Listed below are T cell receptor beta chains from one sample, sequenced in a study of regulatory T cells in long-lasting Graves disease. Each CDR3 protein gets one entry after TCRdb re-called the multiplex PCR reads with MiXCR. The sample includes 550,000 to 600,000 distinct CDR3 sequences, approximately 16% seen only once; the top ten take about 11%. A further study also used this sample, focusing on T cells in Graves' hyperthyroidism and ophthalmopathy.

The sequences come from peripheral blood mononuclear cells (PBMCs), collected at new diagnosis, from a patient treated with antithyroid drugs. The source of these receptors is a man aged 18 to 35 with Graves disease. Both conserved end residues are part of each CDR3. Each record gives: clone size, J gene, D gene, V gene, CDR3 protein, CDR3 DNA. A D gene is named only where the DNA matches it firmly. Rows give clone size only sometimes, using once, few, many, or a class for an expanded clone.

clone size: NA
J gene: TRBJ2-7
D gene: NA
V gene: TRBV30
CDR3 protein: CAWSGRASYEQYF
CDR3 DNA: TGTGCCTGGAGTGGAAGGGCCTCCTACGAGCAGTACTTC

clone size: many
J gene: TRBJ1-1
D gene: NA
V gene: TRBV12-3/TRBV12-4
CDR3 protein: CASSLRARGTEAFF
CDR3 DNA: TGTGCCAGCAGTTTAAGGGCTAGGGGCACTGAAGCTTTCTTT

clone size: many
J gene: TRBJ1-6
D gene: NA
V gene: TRBV2
CDR3 protein: CASRGGGIAYNSPLHF
CDR3 DNA: TGTGCCAGCAGGGGAGGGGGGATCGCCTATAATTCACCCCTCCACTTT

clone size: many
J gene: TRBJ2-7
D gene: NA
V gene: TRBV28
CDR3 protein: CASSFLFGASSYEQYF
CDR3 DNA: TGTGCCAGCAGTTTTTTGTTTGGCGCGAGCTCCTACGAGCAGTACTTC

clone size: NA
J gene: TRBJ1-2
D gene: NA
V gene: TRBV12-3/TRBV12-4
CDR3 protein: CASSYSWEGYTF
CDR3 DNA: TGTGCCAGCAGTTACAGTTGGGAAGGCTACACCTTC

clone size: few
J gene: TRBJ2-7
D gene: NA
V gene: TRBV20-1
CDR3 protein: CSARDEDYTYEQYF
CDR3 DNA: TGCAGTGCTAGAGATGAGGACTACACCTACGAGCAGTACTTC

clone size: many
J gene: TRBJ2-7
D gene: NA
V gene: TRBV18
CDR3 protein: CASSRTPSYEQYF
CDR3 DNA: TGTGCCAGCTCACGAACGCCCTCCTACGAGCAGTACTTC

clone size: many
J gene: TRBJ2-1
D gene: NA
V gene: TRBV7-9
CDR3 protein: CASSHLSGHYNEQFF
CDR3 DNA: TGTGCCAGCAGCCACCTATCGGGCCACTACAATGAGCAGTTCTTC

clone size: few
J gene: TRBJ2-2
D gene: TRBD2
V gene: TRBV29-1
CDR3 protein: CSVKGLAGAPNTGELFF
CDR3 DNA: TGCAGCGTCAAAGGACTAGCGGGAGCCCCGAACACCGGGGAGCTGTTTTTT

clone size: NA
J gene: TRBJ2-3
D gene: TRBD2
V gene: TRBV20-1
CDR3 protein: CSALRLAGAKDTQYF
CDR3 DNA: TGCAGTGCTCTCCGACTAGCGGGAGCGAAAGATACGCAGTATTTT

clone size: many
J gene: TRBJ2-1
D gene: NA
V gene: TRBV7-8
CDR3 protein: CASSRTVSSYNEQFF
CDR3 DNA: TGTGCCAGCAGCCGGACTGTCAGCTCCTACAATGAGCAGTTCTTC

clone size: many
J gene: TRBJ2-1
D gene: TRBD2
V gene: TRBV20-1
CDR3 protein: CSAGLAEDNEQFF
CDR3 DNA: TGCAGTGCGGGACTAGCGGAGGACAATGAGCAGTTCTTC

clone size: NA
J gene: TRBJ2-1
D gene: TRBD2
V gene: TRBV9
CDR3 protein: CASSGLGVAGVTEQFF
CDR3 DNA: TGTGCCAGCAGCGGACTCGGGGTAGCGGGAGTAACTGAGCAGTTCTTC

clone size: many
J gene: TRBJ2-1
D gene: NA
V gene: TRBV10-3
CDR3 protein: CAISEQGNEQFF
CDR3 DNA: TGTGCCATCAGTGAGCAGGGGAATGAGCAGTTCTTC

clone size: few
J gene: TRBJ2-5
D gene: NA
V gene: TRBV10-2
CDR3 protein: CASNDRGRGETQYF
CDR3 DNA: TGCGCCAGCAACGATCGGGGGCGTGGGGAGACCCAGTACTTC

clone size: many
J gene: TRBJ1-1
D gene: NA
V gene: TRBV3-1
CDR3 protein: CASSQTGRMNTEAFF
CDR3 DNA: TGTGCCAGCAGCCAAACAGGCAGAATGAACACTGAAGCTTTCTTT

clone size: NA
J gene: TRBJ2-4
D gene: NA
V gene: TRBV4-1
CDR3 protein: CASSQGGGVAKNIQYF
CDR3 DNA: TGCGCCAGCAGCCAAGGAGGGGGGGTAGCCAAAAACATTCAGTACTTC

clone size: many
J gene: TRBJ1-1
D gene: TRBD1
V gene: TRBV2
CDR3 protein: CASSLRDRNTEAFF
CDR3 DNA: TGTGCCAGCAGTTTGCGGGACAGGAACACTGAAGCTTTCTTT

clone size: many
J gene: TRBJ1-4
D gene: NA
V gene: TRBV2
CDR3 protein: CASSERGDHNEKLFF
CDR3 DNA: TGTGCCAGCAGTGAACGAGGGGATCATAATGAAAAACTGTTTTTT

clone size: NA
J gene: TRBJ1-1
D gene: NA
V gene: TRBV6-1
CDR3 protein: CASTVGGGGTETFF
CDR3 DNA: TGTGCCAGCACGGTGGGGGGCGGGGGCACTGAAACTTTCTTT

clone size: many
J gene: TRBJ2-1
D gene: TRBD2
V gene: TRBV5-1
CDR3 protein: CASSLSGRADEQFF
CDR3 DNA: TGCGCCAGCAGCTTGAGCGGGAGGGCCGATGAGCAGTTCTTC

clone size: many
J gene: TRBJ2-7
D gene: TRBD1
V gene: TRBV6-1
CDR3 protein: CASSLEGQVPVEQYF
CDR3 DNA: TGTGCCAGCAGCCTAGAGGGACAGGTTCCCGTCGAGCAGTACTTC

clone size: many
J gene: TRBJ1-6
D gene: TRBD1
V gene: TRBV6-1
CDR3 protein: CASSANRGRWDSPLHF
CDR3 DNA: TGTGCCAGCAGCGCGAACAGGGGGCGATGGGATTCACCCCTCCACTTT

clone size: few
J gene: TRBJ1-6
D gene: NA
V gene: TRBV18
CDR3 protein: CASSSNTRQDNSPLHF
CDR3 DNA: TGTGCCAGCTCATCCAATACACGACAGGATAATTCACCCCTCCACTTT

clone size: NA
J gene: TRBJ2-1
D gene: NA
V gene: TRBV19
CDR3 protein: CASNAGPSSYNEQFF
CDR3 DNA: TGTGCCAGTAACGCGGGTCCAAGCTCCTACAATGAGCAGTTCTTC

clone size: many
J gene: TRBJ2-2
D gene: NA
V gene: TRBV28
CDR3 protein: CASGRGATGELFF
CDR3 DNA: TGTGCCAGCGGCCGAGGAGCGACCGGGGAGCTGTTTTTT

clone size: NA
J gene: TRBJ2-2
D gene: TRBD2
V gene: TRBV12-3/TRBV12-4
CDR3 protein: CATSDSSLAGGNTGELFF
CDR3 DNA: TGTGCCACCAGTGATTCCTCCTTAGCGGGAGGGAACACCGGGGAGCTGTTTTTT

clone size: few
J gene: TRBJ2-7
D gene: NA
V gene: TRBV20-1
CDR3 protein: CSARDLGGEQYF
CDR3 DNA: TGCAGTGCTAGAGATCTCGGGGGCGAGCAGTACTTC

clone size: NA
J gene: TRBJ2-1
D gene: NA
V gene: TRBV10-3
CDR3 protein: CAIKLGINDEQFF
CDR3 DNA: TGTGCCATTAAACTAGGAATTAACGATGAGCAGTTCTTC

clone size: few
J gene: TRBJ1-2
D gene: NA
V gene: TRBV11-2
CDR3 protein: CASSLDVGEDYGYTF
CDR3 DNA: TGTGCCAGCAGCTTAGATGTGGGGGAGGACTATGGCTACACCTTC

clone size: once
J gene: TRBJ2-1
D gene: TRBD2
V gene: TRBV30
CDR3 protein: CAWRAPGGLAGGPSGEQFF
CDR3 DNA: TGTGCCTGGAGGGCCCCCGGGGGACTAGCGGGAGGCCCCTCGGGGGAGCAGTTCTTC

clone size: NA
J gene: TRBJ1-2
D gene: NA
V gene: TRBV9
CDR3 protein: CASSVAGGIYGYTF
CDR3 DNA: TGTGCCAGCAGCGTAGCTGGGGGGATCTATGGCTACACCTTC

clone size: NA
J gene: TRBJ2-1
D gene: NA
V gene: TRBV11-2
CDR3 protein: CASSLARPSNEQFF
CDR3 DNA: TGTGCCAGCAGCTTAGCCCGGCCCTCCAATGAGCAGTTCTTC

clone size: many
J gene: TRBJ2-2
D gene: TRBD1
V gene: TRBV6-2/TRBV6-3
CDR3 protein: CASSPTAGQEVQAGELFF
CDR3 DNA: TGTGCCAGCAGCCCTACCGCGGGACAGGAGGTTCAGGCCGGGGAGCTGTTTTTT

clone size: few
J gene: TRBJ1-5
D gene: NA
V gene: TRBV6-1
CDR3 protein: CASKDSYSNQPQHF
CDR3 DNA: TGTGCCAGCAAGGACAGTTATAGCAATCAGCCCCAGCATTTT

clone size: NA
J gene: TRBJ2-4
D gene: NA
V gene: TRBV20-1
CDR3 protein: CSGGSWENIQYF
CDR3 DNA: TGCAGTGGAGGGTCCTGGGAAAACATTCAGTACTTC

clone size: few
J gene: TRBJ1-1
D gene: NA
V gene: TRBV20-1
CDR3 protein: CSARSSSMNTEAFF
CDR3 DNA: TGCAGTGCTAGGTCGAGTTCCATGAACACTGAAGCTTTCTTT

clone size: NA
J gene: TRBJ1-2
D gene: TRBD1
V gene: TRBV28
CDR3 protein: CASSFSGTAYGYTF
CDR3 DNA: TGTGCCAGCAGTTTCTCCGGGACAGCATATGGCTACACCTTC

clone size: NA
J gene: TRBJ2-5
D gene: TRBD1
V gene: TRBV5-4
CDR3 protein: CASSSETGVETQYF
CDR3 DNA: TGTGCCAGCAGCTCGGAGACAGGGGTGGAGACCCAGTACTTC

clone size: NA
J gene: TRBJ2-7
D gene: NA
V gene: TRBV20-1
CDR3 protein: CSADLLGAGQYF
CDR3 DNA: TGCAGTGCTGATCTGTTGGGAGCAGGGCAGTACTTC

clone size: few
J gene: TRBJ2-3
D gene: NA
V gene: TRBV19
CDR3 protein: CASSFEGITDTQYF
CDR3 DNA: TGTGCCAGTAGTTTTGAGGGGATCACAGATACGCAGTATTTT